The 32 T cell receptor beta chains presented below share a single source sample, sequenced in a study of CD8+CD57+ T cells in acquired aplastic anemia. Patients who underwent sequencing had shown CD8+CD57+ cell expansion by flow cytometry. TCR beta VDJ combinations and CDR3 sequences were profiled from genomic DNA. TCRdb independently ran MiXCR on the reads; one entry per CDR3 protein. The table includes more than 250,000 distinct CDR3 sequences, roughly 80% detected once. The specimen was sorted CD4+, CD8+, or CD8+CD57+ T cells (not recorded which) from PBMCs. Source of these receptors: a human donor with aplastic anemia.

The chain is built from TRBV7-9 and TRBJ2-5; the D gene is possibly TRBD2 (5 bases). The CDR3 spans 14 residues. The V end lost 5 bases, the J end lost 14 bases, and 24 bases lay between the germline ends. Per the germline V gene, CDR1 is SEHNR and CDR2 is FQNEAQ (reference sequence). The CDR3 DNA is TGTGCCAGCAGCATAGTACCCGGGGAGCAGATTTTTTACTTC. Translating gives CASSIVPGEQIFYF.

The chain links TRBV10-3 to TRBJ1-4; 8 bases line up with TRBD1. The germline V gene encodes CDR1 ENHRY and CDR2 SYGVKD. This CDR3 has 15 amino acids. V shed 0 bases and J 7 bases; nucleotides not matched to a gene: 4. DNA for the CDR3: TGTGCCATCAGTGAGTCTCAGGGGGCGGGTGAAAAACTGTTTTTT. This gives the protein CAISESQGAGEKLFF.

The chain couples TRBV7-9 to TRBJ2-7; 7 bases line up with TRBD2. The CDR3 is 18 residues long. The V and J ends lost 3 bases and 3 bases, in that order; junction bases with no gene match: 17. Germline loops: CDR1 SEHNR, CDR2 FQNEAQ (reference sequence). The CDR3 loop is CASSFQPSGAGDDYEQYV. CDR3 DNA sequence: TGTGCCAGCAGCTTTCAACCAAGCGGGGCAGGCGATGACTACGAGCAGTACGTC.

The chain is built from TRBV5-1 and TRBJ2-3; a weak D match, TRBD1 (6 bases). The germline gives CDR1 SGHRS, CDR2 YFSETQ. V gave up 0 bases and J gave up 6 bases, with 17 bases separating them. CDR3 length: 16 amino acids. The CDR3 loop reads CASSLAGRDTGDTQYF. Here the CDR3 DNA reads TGCGCCAGCAGCTTGGCCGGCAGGGACACCGGGGATACGCAGTATTTT.

The chain combines TRBV5-6 with TRBJ2-5; D could derive from TRBD1 or TRBD2 (5 bases each). Germline V gene lookup returns CDR1 SGHDT and CDR2 YYEEEE. This CDR3 is built from 14 residues. V lost 4 bases to trimming and J lost 2 bases, with 12 bases between them. The CDR3: CASSRGHEQETQYF. The CDR3 DNA is TGTGCCAGCAGCCGGGGCCACGAGCAAGAGACCCAGTACTTC.

Points on this clonotype: At one end, the junction sequence differs from germline, possibly due to a read error. V and J are TRBV10-1 and TRBJ2-3, with D perhaps matching TRBD2 (5 bases). Germline V lookup: CDR1 WNHNN, CDR2 SYGVQD (reference sequence). CDR3 length: 13 residues. The CDR3 DNA reads as TGCGCCAGCAGGGGCGGGTGGGGAGATGCGCAGTTTTTC. It yields the protein CASRGGWGDAQFF.

The chain combines TRBV15 with TRBJ2-3; weak D call: TRBD2 (5 bases). This CDR3 contains 16 residues. V dropped 1 base and J dropped 1 base, with 12 bases sitting between them. Germline V lookup: CDR1 LNHNV, CDR2 YYDKDF (reference sequence). CDR3 in amino acids: CATSRASSFGTDTQYF. The CDR3 coding sequence is TGTGCCACCAGCAGAGCTAGCTCCTTCGGCACAGATACGCAGTATTTT.

The genes are TRBV7-8 and TRBJ1-2; D ambiguous. This CDR3 has 16 residues. CDR1 is SGHVS, CDR2 FQNEAQ, per germline. V was clipped by 1 base and J by 6 bases, with 18 bases between them. CDR3 nucleotide sequence: TGTGCCAGCAGCTTAGGGGAAGGTCGCTTGACGCATGGCTACACCTTC. Translated, it gives CASSLGEGRLTHGYTF.

The chain has TRBV7-9 and TRBJ1-2, with TRBD1 as a possible D gene (6 bases). Germline-derived CDR1 and CDR2 are SEHNR and FQNEAQ (reference sequence). Deletions cut 3 bases from V and 6 bases from J, with 17 bases between. The CDR3 has 15 residues. CDR3 sequence (DNA): TGTGCCAGCAGCTTGACAGGTAGCGCCGGCGATGGCTACACCTTC. Protein sequence: CASSLTGSAGDGYTF.

This clonotype showed up just a few times. The chain's CDR3 is CASSLEGTWGETQYF. CDR3 bases: TGTGCCAGCAGCTTAGAGGGGACCTGGGGAGAGACCCAGTACTTC. The gene calls are TRBV7-3 and TRBJ2-5, with D perhaps TRBD1 or TRBD2 (5 bases each). The CDR3 has 15 residues. Trimming left V 2 bases short and J 4 bases short, with 14 bases between. The germline CDR1 and CDR2 sequences are SGHTA and FQGTGA.

To note about this clonotype: A junction end diverges from the germline sequence, so it may reflect a read error. V usage is TRBV9 and J usage is TRBJ2-3, with D perhaps matching TRBD2 (7 bases). Looked up from germline, CDR1 is SGDLS and CDR2 is YYNGEE. The CDR3 sequence is 13 residues long. This chain's CDR3 is CASGGGGTVTHYF. Written as DNA, the CDR3 is TGTGCCAGCGGGGGCGGGGGCACAGTTACGCACTACTTT.

The chain combines TRBV11-3 with TRBJ1-6, with D perhaps matching TRBD1 (6 bases). CDR1 SGHNT and CDR2 YENEEA come from the germline V gene. Trimming shortened V by 1 base and J by 3 bases, and 10 bases separated the two germline ends. This CDR3 region has 16 residues. The CDR3 coding sequence is TGTGCCAGCAGCTTAGGGGGGCAAGGCTATAATTCACCCCTCCACTTT. Protein sequence: CASSLGGQGYNSPLHF. Full variable domain (remainder filled in from reference TRBV11-3 and TRBJ1-6): EAGVVQSPRYKIIEKKQPVAFWCNPISGHNTLYWYLQNLGQGPELLIRYENEEAVDDSQLPKDRFSAERLKGVDSTLKIQPAELGDSAVYLCASSLGGQGYNSPLHFGNGTRLTVT.

This clonotype was seen just once. One end of the junction varies from germline; a read error may be responsible. The rearrangement uses TRBV7-3 and TRBJ2-3; 8 bases fit TRBD2. Germline lookup yields CDR1 SGHTA and CDR2 FQGTGA. The CDR3 contains 14 residues. This chain's CDR3 is CASSLAGTSDAHQF. CDR3 sequence (DNA): TGTGCCAGCAGTTTAGCGGGAACTTCCGATGCGCACCAGTTT.

For this clonotype: Lacking the conserved final phenylalanine or tryptophan, this CDR3 likely reflects a read error. It is unclear where the CDR3 begins or ends on the DNA, so no DNA is shown, and the CDR3 is as TCRdb lists it. The chain has TRBV7-6 and TRBJ2-5; whether TRBD1, the table's D call, matches the DNA was not checked. Germline lookup yields CDR1 SGHVS and CDR2 FNYEAQ. The CDR3 length equals 14 residues, ends included. The CDR3 is CASSISTGGTYNEL.

Comment on this clonotype: A read error is likely, as this CDR3 ends without the conserved phenylalanine or tryptophan. The limits of the CDR3 on the DNA are not certain, so only TCRdb's listed CDR3 is given. V is TRBV7-8 and J is TRBJ2-3; the table's D call, TRBD1, has no DNA check behind it. The CDR3 has 12 amino acids, counting both end residues. Germline assignment: CDR1 SGHVS and CDR2 FQNEAQ. The CDR3: CASSLASGPDTL.

Many counts were recorded for this clonotype. Given a much more abundant clone one base away, this may be a read error. The chain couples TRBV11-3 to TRBJ2-1; weak D call: TRBD1 (5 bases). In germline, CDR1 is SGHNT, CDR2 YENEEA. The CDR3 has 15 amino acids. V was trimmed by 1 base and J by 2 bases, leaving 9 bases between them. In nucleotides, the CDR3 is TGTGCCAGCAGCTTAGCTCTGACAGCCTACAATGAGCAGTTCTTC. Amino acid sequence: CASSLALTAYNEQFF. The complete variable domain, with remaining parts taken from reference TRBV11-3 and TRBJ2-1, reads EAGVVQSPRYKIIEKKQPVAFWCNPISGHNTLYWYLQNLGQGPELLIRYENEEAVDDSQLPKDRFSAERLKGVDSTLKIQPAELGDSAVYLCASSLALTAYNEQFFGPGTRLTVL.

The rearrangement links TRBV6-2 or TRBV6-3 to TRBJ2-3; 10 nucleotides align to TRBD2. Losses at the gene ends were 7 bases for V and 3 bases for J; bases not matched to a gene: 7. This CDR3 region has 15 residues. Germline assignment: CDR1 MNHEY and CDR2 SVGEGT. The CDR3 spells CASNLAGGGTDTQYF. CDR3 nucleotide sequence: TGTGCCAGCAACTTAGCGGGGGGTGGTACAGATACGCAGTATTTT.

In the case of this clonotype: Its ends do not fully match the called genes, so a read error is possible. The V gene is TRBV7-9, the J gene TRBJ2-7; D gene unclear. The germline gives CDR1 SEHNR, CDR2 FQNEAQ (reference sequence). The CDR3 runs 14 residues. DNA of the CDR3: TGTGCCAGCAGTTACGTGGAGCGTAACTATGAGCAGTACTTT. Its translation: CASSYVERNYEQYF.

Note on this clonotype: Compared with germline, one end of the junction differs, possibly owing to a read error. This chain joins TRBV7-2 and TRBJ2-1; 11 bases are shared with TRBD2. Germline CDR1 is SGHTA and CDR2 is FQGNSA. The CDR3 spans 16 residues. This CDR3 reads CASSFESSGGGNVQFF. DNA of the CDR3: TGTGCCAGCAGCTTTGAAAGTAGCGGGGGGGGCAATGTGCAGTTCTTC.

V gene TRBV7-3 combines with J gene TRBJ2-5; D is perhaps TRBD1 (5 bases). The CDR3 extends over 13 amino acids. Germline V gives CDR1 SGHTA, CDR2 FQGTGA. Between the trimmed V and J ends, which lost 3 bases and 3 bases, there was a span of 8 bases. DNA of the CDR3: TGTGCCAGCAGCTTCGACAGCGAAGAGACCCAGTACTTC. Protein: CASSFDSEETQYF.

The CDR3 here is CSVGTAPDKQYF. The CDR3 DNA follows: TGCAGCGTTGGGACAGCCCCAGACAAGCAGTACTTC. The chain combines TRBV29-1 with TRBJ2-7; a weak D match, TRBD1 (6 bases). Trimming left V 4 bases short and J 8 bases short, with 15 bases between. The CDR3 sequence is 12 residues long. Germline assignment: CDR1 SQVTM and CDR2 ANQGSEA.

The J gene is TRBJ2-1, the V gene TRBV7-9; no reliable D call. Between the trimmed V and J ends, which lost 5 bases and 11 bases, there was a span of 25 bases. The CDR3 sequence is 16 residues long. Germline values: CDR1 SEHNR, CDR2 FQNEAQ (reference sequence). CDR3 loop: CASSPSTSPYNEQQFF. For the CDR3, the DNA is TGTGCCAGCAGCCCCAGCACATCCCCCTACAATGAGCAGCAGTTCTTC.

A remark on this clonotype: A read error may account for a junction end that differs from germline. The chain couples TRBV7-8 to TRBJ2-6; no clear D. The CDR3 length is 16 residues. Per the germline V gene, CDR1 is SGHVS and CDR2 is FQNEAQ. The CDR3 DNA sequence: TGTGCCAGCAGCTTAGCGGGTGGCTCCGGTGCCAACGTTCTGACTTTC. The encoded protein is CASSLAGGSGANVLTF.

J is TRBJ2-7 and V is TRBV7-6, with D perhaps matching TRBD1 (6 bases). The CDR3 contains 12 residues. CDR1 SGHVS and CDR2 FNYEAQ come from the germline V gene. The ends were cut back, 5 bases at V and 10 bases at J, with 15 bases in the middle. The CDR3 loop is CASSDRLGEQYF. The CDR3 region has the DNA TGTGCCAGCAGCGACAGGTTGGGAGAACAGTACTTC.

The rearrangement uses TRBV11-3 and TRBJ1-6; D gene unclear. This CDR3 comprises 15 residues. The V and J ends lost 3 bases and 5 bases respectively, with 11 bases between them. Germline V gives CDR1 SGHNT, CDR2 YENEEA. This CDR3 reads CASSFDLSDNSPLHF. CDR3 coding DNA: TGTGCCAGCAGCTTCGATCTCTCAGATAATTCACCCCTCCACTTT.

To note about this clonotype: At one end, the junction sequence differs from germline, possibly due to a read error. The chain employs TRBV7-9 and TRBJ1-1, with D uncertain. Per germline, CDR1 SEHNR and CDR2 FQNEAQ (reference sequence). This CDR3 spans 15 amino acids. The CDR3, as DNA: TGCGCCAGCAGCCCCAACGGGAGGCAGCGGGAGAGGAATTTCTTT. Translating gives CASSPNGRQRERNFF.

As to this clonotype: The limits of the CDR3 on the DNA are not certain, so only TCRdb's listed CDR3 is given. This chain uses TRBV13 with TRBJ2-1; the DNA was not compared with TRBD2, the D call given in the table. In germline, CDR1 is PRHDT, CDR2 FYEKMQ (reference sequence). The CDR3 is 22 amino acids long, termini counted. This chain's CDR3 is CASSSYICSARGTSGGNNEQFF.

Worth noting for this clonotype: Without the conserved terminal phenylalanine or tryptophan, this CDR3 likely stems from a read error. No DNA is shown, since the ends of the CDR3 on it are uncertain; the CDR3 is the one TCRdb lists. This sequence joins TRBV7-6 and TRBJ2-1; the listed D gene, TRBD2, was not tested against the DNA. Germline assignment: CDR1 SGHVS and CDR2 FNYEAQ. The CDR3 spans 13 residues, counting both ends. This CDR3 reads CASSAGREADTIY.

On this clonotype: This CDR3 fails to terminate in the conserved phenylalanine or tryptophan, so it likely reflects a read error. The DNA is omitted, as the CDR3 cannot be located on it reliably, and the CDR3 follows TCRdb's listing. This rearrangement joins TRBV7-9 to TRBJ2-3. Germline V lookup: CDR1 SEHNR, CDR2 FQNEAQ (reference sequence). The CDR3 extends over 11 residues, inclusive of both ends. Here the CDR3 reads CASSFSGRRYC.

A word on this clonotype: One end of the junction is discordant with germline, which a read error may explain. The chain uses TRBV11-2 and TRBJ1-5, with a weak D call TRBD1 (5 bases). CDR1 and CDR2 from the germline V gene are SGHAT and FQNNGV. This CDR3 has 19 amino acids. The CDR3 DNA is TGTGCCAGCAGCTTAGAGACTAGCGGGAGGGGTATAGTCAATGAGCCCCAGCATTTT. Protein sequence: CASSLETSGRGIVNEPQHF.

Comment on this clonotype: One end of the junction fails to match germline, which may point to a read error. The rearrangement links TRBV15 to TRBJ2-5, with 7 bases matching TRBD1. The CDR3 extends over 14 amino acids. Germline V gene lookup returns CDR1 LNHNV and CDR2 YYDKDF (reference sequence). CDR3 loop: CATSRGRGQETKYF. The CDR3 DNA is TGTGCCACCAGCAGAGGAAGGGGGCAAGAGACCAAGTACTTC.

This clonotype has a handful of counts. The rearrangement uses TRBV2 and TRBJ2-7, with 10 positions matching TRBD2. The CDR3 totals 15 residues. J was trimmed by 3 bases and V by 6 bases; bases with no gene match: 8. CDR1 SNHLY and CDR2 FYNNEI come from the germline V gene. DNA of the CDR3: TGTGCCAGCAGCGCCGGACTAGCGGAGAACTACGAGCAGTACGTC. This codes for CASSAGLAENYEQYV.